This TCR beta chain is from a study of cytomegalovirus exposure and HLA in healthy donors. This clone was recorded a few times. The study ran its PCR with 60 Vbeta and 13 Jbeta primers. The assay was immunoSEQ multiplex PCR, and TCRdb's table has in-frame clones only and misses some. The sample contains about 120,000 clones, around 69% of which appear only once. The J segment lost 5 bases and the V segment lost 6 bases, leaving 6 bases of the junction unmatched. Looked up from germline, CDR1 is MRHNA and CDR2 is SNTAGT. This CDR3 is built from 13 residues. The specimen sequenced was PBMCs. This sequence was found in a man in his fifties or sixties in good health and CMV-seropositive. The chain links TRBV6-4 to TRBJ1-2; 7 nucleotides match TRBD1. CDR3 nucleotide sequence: TGTGCCAGCAGGCCCGGGACAGAATATGGCTACACCTTC. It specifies CASRPGTEYGYTF.